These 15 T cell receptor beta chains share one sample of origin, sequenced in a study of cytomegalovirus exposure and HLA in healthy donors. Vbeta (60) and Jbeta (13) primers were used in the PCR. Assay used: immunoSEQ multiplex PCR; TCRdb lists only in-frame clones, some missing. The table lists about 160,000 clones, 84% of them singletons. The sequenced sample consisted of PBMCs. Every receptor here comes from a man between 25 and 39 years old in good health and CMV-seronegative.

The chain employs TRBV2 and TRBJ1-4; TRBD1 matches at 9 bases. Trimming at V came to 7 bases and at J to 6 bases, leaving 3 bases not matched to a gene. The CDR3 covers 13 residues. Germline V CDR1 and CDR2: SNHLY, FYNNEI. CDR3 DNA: TGTGCCAGCAACAGGGGGCGCGATGAAAAACTGTTTTTT. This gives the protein CASNRGRDEKLFF.

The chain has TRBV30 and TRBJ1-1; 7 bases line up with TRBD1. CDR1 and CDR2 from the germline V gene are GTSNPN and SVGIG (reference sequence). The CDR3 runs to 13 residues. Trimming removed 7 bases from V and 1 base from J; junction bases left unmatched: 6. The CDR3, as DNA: TGTGCCTCCACACGACAGGGGAACACTGAAGCTTTCTTT. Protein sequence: CASTRQGNTEAFF.

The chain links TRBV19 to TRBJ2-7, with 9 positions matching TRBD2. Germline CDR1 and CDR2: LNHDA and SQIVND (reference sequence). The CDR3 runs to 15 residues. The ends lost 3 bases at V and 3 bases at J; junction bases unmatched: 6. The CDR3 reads CASSIVASGDYEQYF. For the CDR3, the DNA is TGTGCCAGTAGTATTGTGGCTAGCGGGGACTACGAGCAGTACTTC.

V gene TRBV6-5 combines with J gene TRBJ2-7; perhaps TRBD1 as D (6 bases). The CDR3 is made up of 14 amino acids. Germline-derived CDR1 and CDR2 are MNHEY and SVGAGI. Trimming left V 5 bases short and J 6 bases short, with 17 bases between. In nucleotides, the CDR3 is TGTGCCAGCAGTGACAGGACAGACTATGGCGAGCAGTACTTC. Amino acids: CASSDRTDYGEQYF.

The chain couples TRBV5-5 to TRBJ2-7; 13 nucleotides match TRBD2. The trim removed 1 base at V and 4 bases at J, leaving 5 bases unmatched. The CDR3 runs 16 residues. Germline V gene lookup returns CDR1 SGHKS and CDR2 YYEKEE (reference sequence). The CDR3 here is CASSLRGLAGTYEQYF. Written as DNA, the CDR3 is TGTGCCAGCAGCTTGAGGGGACTAGCGGGGACTTACGAGCAGTACTTC.

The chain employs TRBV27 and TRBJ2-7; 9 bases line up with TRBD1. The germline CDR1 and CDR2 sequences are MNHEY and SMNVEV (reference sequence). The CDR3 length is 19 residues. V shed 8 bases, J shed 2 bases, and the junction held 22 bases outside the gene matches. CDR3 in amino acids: CASCHPSHIGQGPTYEQYF. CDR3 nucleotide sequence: TGTGCCAGCTGCCATCCCTCGCATATCGGACAGGGGCCCACCTACGAGCAGTACTTC.

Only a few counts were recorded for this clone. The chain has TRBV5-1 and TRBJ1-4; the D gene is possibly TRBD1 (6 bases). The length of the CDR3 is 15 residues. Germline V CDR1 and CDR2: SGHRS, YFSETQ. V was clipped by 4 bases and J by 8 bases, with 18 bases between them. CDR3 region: CASSTGPTGGEKLFF. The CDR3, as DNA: TGCGCCAGCAGCACCGGCCCGACTGGGGGCGAAAAACTGTTTTTT.

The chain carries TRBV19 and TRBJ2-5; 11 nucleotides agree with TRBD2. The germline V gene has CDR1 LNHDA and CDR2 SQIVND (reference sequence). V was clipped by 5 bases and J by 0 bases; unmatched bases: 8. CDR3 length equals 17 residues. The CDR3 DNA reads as TGTGCCAGTAGTCCCCGGGGACTAGCGGACTACCAAGAGACCCAGTACTTC. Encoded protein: CASSPRGLADYQETQYF.

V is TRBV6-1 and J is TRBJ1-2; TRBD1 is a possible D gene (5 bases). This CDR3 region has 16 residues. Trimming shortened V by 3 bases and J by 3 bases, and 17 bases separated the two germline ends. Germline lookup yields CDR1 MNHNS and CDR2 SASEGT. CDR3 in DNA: TGTGCCAGCAGTGAGGTGCAGGGAGGGGTAGACTATGGCTACACCTTC. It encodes CASSEVQGGVDYGYTF.

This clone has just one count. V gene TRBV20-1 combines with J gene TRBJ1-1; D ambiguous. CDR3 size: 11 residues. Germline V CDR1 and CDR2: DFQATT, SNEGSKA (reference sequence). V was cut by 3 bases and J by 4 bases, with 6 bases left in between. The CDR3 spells CSARVSTEAFF. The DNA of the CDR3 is TGCAGTGCTAGGGTGAGCACTGAAGCTTTCTTT.

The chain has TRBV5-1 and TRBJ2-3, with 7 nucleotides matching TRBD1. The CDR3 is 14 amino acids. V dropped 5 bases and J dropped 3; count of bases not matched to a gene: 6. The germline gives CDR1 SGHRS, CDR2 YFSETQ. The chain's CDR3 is CASSVGQATDTQYF. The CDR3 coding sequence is TGCGCCAGCAGTGTCGGACAGGCGACAGATACGCAGTATTTT.

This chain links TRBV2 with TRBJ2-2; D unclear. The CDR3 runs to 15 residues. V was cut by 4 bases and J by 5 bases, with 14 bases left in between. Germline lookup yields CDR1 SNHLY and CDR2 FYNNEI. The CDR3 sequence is CASSAMVSVTGELFF. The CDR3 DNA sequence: TGTGCCAGCAGTGCGATGGTGTCGGTAACCGGGGAGCTGTTTTTT.

The CDR3 here is CAWSVRRISATNEKLFF. CDR3 nucleotides: TGTGCCTGGAGTGTACGTAGAATTTCTGCAACTAATGAAAAACTGTTTTTT. The chain recombines TRBV30 with TRBJ1-4; D gene unclear. CDR1 is GTSNPN, CDR2 SVGIG, per germline (reference sequence). The CDR3 length is 17 residues. Trimming stripped 0 bases from V and 0 bases from J, with 14 bases between. The full variable domain, completed using reference TRBV30 and TRBJ1-4, is SQTIHQWPATLVQPVGSPLSLECTVEGTSNPNLYWYRQAAGRGLQLLFYSVGIGQISSEVPQNLSASRPQDRQFILSSKKLLLSDSGFYLCAWSVRRISATNEKLFFGSGTQLSVL.

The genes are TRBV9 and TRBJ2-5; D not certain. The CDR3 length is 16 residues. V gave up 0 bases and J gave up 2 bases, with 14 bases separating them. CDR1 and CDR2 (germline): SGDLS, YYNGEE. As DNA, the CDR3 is TGTGCCAGCAGCGTAGCTCTTCTACACGGGCAAGAGACCCAGTACTTC. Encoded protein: CASSVALLHGQETQYF.

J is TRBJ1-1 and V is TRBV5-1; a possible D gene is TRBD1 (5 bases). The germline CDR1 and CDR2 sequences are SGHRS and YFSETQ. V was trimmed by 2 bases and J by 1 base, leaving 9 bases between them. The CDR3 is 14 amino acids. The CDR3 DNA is TGCGCCAGCAGCTTTCTCGGGGGGAACACTGAAGCTTTCTTT. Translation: CASSFLGGNTEAFF.